Below, 27 T cell receptor beta chains from the same sample are listed, as sequenced in a study of high-grade serous ovarian cancer treatment subgroups. Tumor samples were obtained before definitive surgery or chemotherapy. Repertoires were generated with immunoSEQ multiplex PCR, while TCRdb's copy carries only in-frame clones and drops some. The sample includes over 850 clones, around 77% of them seen just once. The sequencing sample was made of tumor tissue. Source of these receptors: a human donor with high-grade serous ovarian cancer.

This chain connects TRBV2 to TRBJ1-1; possible D gene TRBD1, 5 bases. The V and J ends lost 2 bases and 6 bases respectively, with 13 bases between them. Germline values: CDR1 SNHLY, CDR2 FYNNEI. The CDR3 is 14 residues long. CDR3 bases: TGTGCCAGCAGTGAATACGGGGGAAGGGCTGAAGCTTTCTTT. Its translation: CASSEYGGRAEAFF.

This chain connects TRBV28 to TRBJ2-1, with D perhaps matching TRBD1 (6 bases). The germline gives CDR1 MDHEN, CDR2 SYDVKM. Trimming took off 6 bases at V and 7 bases at J, with 19 bases between the two ends. The CDR3 spans 15 residues. As DNA, the CDR3 is TGTGCCAGCAGACCCCAGGGACATCCGAGAAATGAGCAGTTCTTC. This codes for CASRPQGHPRNEQFF.

J is TRBJ2-7 and V is TRBV2; TRBD2 might be the D (6 bases). CDR3 size: 14 residues. Deletions cut 7 bases from V and 5 bases from J, with 18 bases between. The germline V gene has CDR1 SNHLY and CDR2 FYNNEI. CDR3 loop: CASNARGTYDEQYF. In DNA, the CDR3 is TGTGCCAGCAACGCTCGGGGGACCTACGACGAGCAGTACTTC. Based on the CDR3 plus reference TRBV2 and TRBJ2-7, the full variable domain is EPEVTQTPSHQVTQMGQEVILRCVPISNHLYFYWYRQILGQKVEFLVSFYNNEISEKSEIFDDQFSVERPDGSNFTLKIRSTKLEDSAMYFCASNARGTYDEQYFGPGTRLTVT.

This clone appeared a few times. The V gene is TRBV29-1, the J gene TRBJ1-2; D perhaps matches TRBD1 (5 bases). V lost 4 bases and J 8 bases, leaving 14 bases between the germline ends. The V gene's germline CDR1 is SQVTM and CDR2 ANQGSEA. The CDR3 totals 12 residues. The CDR3 coding sequence is TGCAGCGTTGGCGGAGCAGGGTACGGCTACACCTTC. Amino acids: CSVGGAGYGYTF.

This rearrangement joins TRBV7-9 to TRBJ1-3, with D possibly matching TRBD1 (6 bases). V was trimmed by 3 bases and J by 4 bases, leaving 10 bases between them. The CDR3 extends over 14 amino acids. Germline CDR1 and CDR2: SEHNR and FQNEAQ (reference sequence). The CDR3 protein is CASSLRTDGNTIYF. As DNA, the CDR3 is TGTGCCAGCAGCTTGAGGACAGACGGAAACACCATATATTTT.

The V call is TRBV10-1, the J call TRBJ2-3; a weak D match, TRBD2 (6 bases). This CDR3 is built from 16 residues. Germline V gene data show CDR1 as WNHNN and CDR2 as SYGVQD (reference sequence). The ends were cut back, 0 bases at V and 8 bases at J, with 18 bases in the middle. The CDR3 nucleotides are TGCGCCAGCAGTGAGTCTGGCCTAGTCGGGGGTCGTACGCAGTATTTT. Its translation: CASSESGLVGGRTQYF.

CDR3 DNA sequence: TGTGCCAGCAGCCGAACGACAGGGTACCCGGCCGAGCAGTACTTC. Its protein is CASSRTTGYPAEQYF. This chain connects TRBV7-2 to TRBJ2-7; TRBD1 matches at 7 bases. V was clipped by 5 bases and J by 6 bases; unmatched bases: 13. This CDR3 contains 15 residues. In germline, CDR1 is SGHTA, CDR2 FQGNSA.

The chain employs TRBV15 and TRBJ2-1; D is undetermined. Looked up from germline, CDR1 is LNHNV and CDR2 is YYDKDF (reference sequence). V lost 0 bases and J 13 bases, leaving 13 bases between the germline ends. This CDR3 has 13 residues. The CDR3 DNA sequence: TGTGCCACCAGCAGAGATGGCAGTTCTACTCAGTTCTTC. Protein product: CATSRDGSSTQFF.

This clone was seen a few times. The gene calls are TRBV29-1 and TRBJ2-3, with TRBD2 identical over 8 bases. The CDR3 runs to 13 residues. Germline values: CDR1 SQVTM, CDR2 ANQGSEA. With V trimmed by 7 bases and J by 6 bases, 9 bases remained unmatched. In DNA, the CDR3 is TGCAGCGCCCGGGGGGGTCTGGTGGATACGCAGTATTTT. This translates into CSARGGLVDTQYF.

The chain recombines TRBV28 with TRBJ1-5, with 9 bases lining up with TRBD1. The V segment lost 4 bases and the J segment 3 bases; nucleotides outside the gene matches: 7. This CDR3 is 16 amino acids long. Germline CDR1 is MDHEN and CDR2 is SYDVKM. CDR3 loop: CASSWGTGLANQPQHF. Written as DNA, the CDR3 is TGTGCCAGCAGTTGGGGGACAGGGCTCGCCAATCAGCCCCAGCATTTT.

CDR3 residues: CASSQDGTSGTREQYF. CDR3 DNA sequence: TGCGCCAGCAGCCAAGATGGAACTAGCGGGACTCGCGAGCAGTACTTC. The V call is TRBV4-1, the J call TRBJ2-7, with TRBD2 identical over 10 bases. Germline V gives CDR1 MGHRA, CDR2 YSYEKL. The CDR3 is 16 residues long. Trimming cost V 0 bases and J 6 bases; bases outside gene matches: 8.

V is TRBV7-4 and J is TRBJ1-1; D remains unclear. Trimming shortened V by 1 base and J by 6 bases, and 12 bases separated the two germline ends. Germline lookup yields CDR1 SGHVT and CDR2 SQSDAQ. This CDR3 has 14 amino acids. Written as DNA, the CDR3 is TGTGCCAGCAGCTTAGTACCTTACGACTCTGAAGCTTTCTTT. Translation gives CASSLVPYDSEAFF.

The CDR3 DNA reads as TGTGCCAGCAGGAACGGACTAGCGTCCGCCGAGCAGTACTTC. Translation: CASRNGLASAEQYF. The chain combines TRBV6-5 with TRBJ2-7; TRBD2 agrees at 9 bases. V trimming: 6 bases; J trimming: 6 bases; junction bases outside the gene matches: 9. This CDR3 spans 14 amino acids. Germline-derived CDR1 and CDR2 are MNHEY and SVGAGI.

This chain joins TRBV7-2 and TRBJ1-2, with a weak D call TRBD1 (5 bases). V gave up 5 bases and J gave up 2 bases, with 18 bases separating them. The CDR3 sequence is 16 residues long. Germline loops: CDR1 SGHTA, CDR2 FQGNSA. The CDR3 loop is CASSVFGGAQNYGYTF. In DNA form, the CDR3 reads TGTGCCAGCAGCGTCTTTGGTGGGGCCCAAAACTATGGCTACACCTTC.

This chain connects TRBV2 to TRBJ2-1; possible D gene TRBD2, 5 bases. The germline gives CDR1 SNHLY, CDR2 FYNNEI. Trimming removed 6 bases at V and 10 bases at J, with 16 bases between. The length of the CDR3 is 13 residues. This chain's CDR3 is CASSAGLSGEQFF. The CDR3 nucleotides are TGTGCCAGCAGCGCTGGGCTTTCGGGGGAGCAGTTCTTC. Full variable domain (remainder filled in from reference TRBV2 and TRBJ2-1): EPEVTQTPSHQVTQMGQEVILRCVPISNHLYFYWYRQILGQKVEFLVSFYNNEISEKSEIFDDQFSVERPDGSNFTLKIRSTKLEDSAMYFCASSAGLSGEQFFGPGTRLTVL.

This chain links TRBV6-5 with TRBJ2-7, with D perhaps TRBD1 (5 bases). CDR3 size: 13 residues. Germline CDR1 MNHEY, CDR2 SVGAGI. V shed 7 bases and J shed 1 base, with 11 bases lying between them. The CDR3 loop is CASKSRASYEQYF. In DNA form, the CDR3 reads TGTGCCAGCAAGAGCAGGGCATCCTACGAGCAGTACTTC.

DNA of the CDR3: TGTGCCAGCAGCCCGGGACAGTTAGCCAAAAACATTCAGTACTTC. As protein: CASSPGQLAKNIQYF. This sequence joins TRBV7-9 and TRBJ2-4, with TRBD1 identical over 7 bases. With 5 bases clipped from V and 0 bases from J, the junction kept 4 bases outside the gene matches. Germline values: CDR1 SEHNR, CDR2 FQNEAQ (reference sequence). This CDR3 region has 15 residues.

This clone was seen only a few times. This rearrangement joins TRBV5-5 to TRBJ2-5; 9 bases agree with TRBD2. Germline V gene data show CDR1 as SGHKS and CDR2 as YYEKEE (reference sequence). V lost 4 bases to trimming and J lost 4 bases; unmatched junction nucleotides: 8. CDR3 length equals 15 residues. CDR3 sequence (DNA): TGTGCCAGCAGCGCGATCGCGGGAGGGGGAGAGACCCAGTACTTC. Its translation: CASSAIAGGGETQYF. The whole variable domain, filled in from reference TRBV5-5 and TRBJ2-5, reads DAGVTQSPTHLIKTRGQQVTLRCSPISGHKSVSWYQQVLGQGPQFIFQYYEKEERGRGNFPDRFSARQFPNYSSELNVNALLLGDSALYLCASSAIAGGGETQYFGPGTRLLVL.

J is TRBJ2-1 and V is TRBV9, with 7 bases fitting TRBD2. The V and J ends lost 2 bases and 9 bases, in that order; junction bases with no gene match: 11. The CDR3 runs 15 residues. Germline assignment: CDR1 SGDLS and CDR2 YYNGEE. The chain's CDR3 is CASSVGGRGEGEQFF. In nucleotides, the CDR3 is TGTGCCAGCAGCGTCGGGGGGAGAGGAGAGGGTGAGCAGTTCTTC.

The chain is built from TRBV27 and TRBJ2-5; no clear D. The V end lost 2 bases, the J end lost 5 bases, and 15 bases lay between the germline ends. The CDR3 totals 15 residues. CDR1 is MNHEY and CDR2 is SMNVEV in the germline V gene (reference sequence). The CDR3 DNA is TGTGCCAGCAGTTTAGGGGTGGCCGCCGGGGAGACCCAGTACTTC. This sequence encodes CASSLGVAAGETQYF.

This clone occurred once. V usage is TRBV5-4 and J usage is TRBJ1-1, with a tentative D call TRBD1 (5 bases). Germline values: CDR1 SGHNT, CDR2 YYREEE (reference sequence). Trimming removed 4 bases at V and 5 bases at J, with 12 bases between. The CDR3 is made up of 13 amino acids. CDR3 protein: CASSTQGGTEAFF. CDR3 DNA: TGTGCCAGCAGCACCCAGGGCGGGACTGAAGCTTTCTTT.

The CDR3 DNA reads as TGTGCCAGCTCAATATCACACCCCGGGCAGGCTAACTCTGGAAACACCATATATTTT. Protein sequence: CASSISHPGQANSGNTIYF. This chain connects TRBV18 to TRBJ1-3; no clear D gene. The germline V and J ends were trimmed by 5 bases and 0 bases, with 23 bases remaining between them. CDR3 length equals 19 residues. Germline CDR1 KGHSH, CDR2 LQKENI.

The genes are TRBV7-9 and TRBJ2-7; perhaps TRBD2 as D (6 bases). The CDR3 covers 18 residues. CDR1 is SEHNR, CDR2 FQNEAQ, per germline (reference sequence). V gave up 2 bases and J gave up 4 bases, with 24 bases separating them. The DNA of the CDR3 is TGTGCCAGCAGCTTAAAGCACCCGGGACTGAAAGGAGCGTACGAGCAGTACTTC. Translation: CASSLKHPGLKGAYEQYF.

A few counts support this clone. The chain links TRBV6-5 to TRBJ1-2; D unclear. Trimming pared 6 bases from V and 8 bases from J, leaving 19 bases between. Looked up from germline, CDR1 is MNHEY and CDR2 is SVGAGI. CDR3 length: 14 amino acids. The CDR3 coding sequence is TGTGCCAGCAGGACCATGCAGAGCGTGGTGGGCTACACCTTC. Translating gives CASRTMQSVVGYTF.

V usage is TRBV4-2 and J usage is TRBJ2-7, with 7 bases that match TRBD1. This CDR3 region has 15 residues. The germline V gene has CDR1 LGHNA and CDR2 YNFKEQ. The J segment lost 6 bases and the V segment lost 1 base, leaving 9 bases of the junction unmatched. Here the CDR3 DNA reads TGTGCCAGCAGCCAAGCCGGGACAGCTTTCGCCGAGCAGTACTTC. Translated: CASSQAGTAFAEQYF.

The chain couples TRBV19 to TRBJ2-7; D is uncertain. The CDR3 totals 13 residues. The germline gives CDR1 LNHDA, CDR2 SQIVND (reference sequence). V lost 2 bases and J lost 0, with 5 bases in between. CDR3 amino acids: CASSISVSYEQYF. The CDR3, as DNA: TGTGCCAGTAGTATATCCGTCTCCTACGAGCAGTACTTC.

The CDR3, as DNA: TGTGCCAGCAGCGTATATCAGGTCAATGCCGGGGAGCTGTTTTTT. Translated, it gives CASSVYQVNAGELFF. The V gene is TRBV9, the J gene TRBJ2-2; D not certain. CDR1 and CDR2 from the germline V gene are SGDLS and YYNGEE. This CDR3 contains 15 residues. The germline V and J ends were trimmed by 1 base and 6 bases, with 13 bases remaining between them.